This T cell receptor (beta chain) derives from a study of blood T cell repertoires in COVID-19. Authors' methods: Reference gene primer amplification yielded estimated nucleated cell counts. TCRdb keeps only in-frame clones here, not all; method: immunoSEQ multiplex PCR. That table supplies the V and J calls and clone size; D and trimming were determined from the DNA. The repertoire holds around 270,000 clones, less than 90% seen once, with 1.5% to 1.9% in the top ten. The CDR3 extends over 16 amino acids. V was shortened by 0 bases and J by 5 bases, with 12 bases between the two germline ends. Germline V lookup: CDR1 SGHNT, CDR2 YYREEE (reference sequence). This clone was observed a few times.

The chain joins TRBV5-4 to TRBJ1-6; D gene ambiguous. The sequenced material came from peripheral blood. The TCR originated in a woman aged 35 to 49 who had recovered from COVID-19. The CDR3 here is CASSLARTPDNSPLHF. The CDR3 coding sequence is TGTGCCAGCAGCTTGGCCCGAACTCCGGATAATTCACCCCTCCACTTT.